This T cell receptor beta chain was recovered during a study of monozygotic twins with inflammatory bowel disease. One entry per CDR3 protein, without DNA, is what TCRdb gives after re-calling the 5' RACE reads. This repertoire comprises over 110,000 distinct CDR3 sequences; its ten largest clones make up roughly 2.5%. The CDR3 spans 15 residues. From germline, CDR1 is SGHDT and CDR2 YYEEEE. This clonotype was sampled from a human donor with ulcerative colitis or Crohn's disease, or a healthy co-twin of an affected twin (not recorded which). Material: blood. The chain recombines TRBV5-6 with TRBJ1-5; with no DNA, the TCRdb D assignment of TRBD1 cannot be verified. CDR3: CASSWGTGRNQPQHF. Drawing the rest from reference TRBV5-6 and TRBJ1-5, the complete variable domain is DAGVTQSPTHLIKTRGQQVTLRCSPKSGHDTVSWYQQALGQGPQFIFQYYEEEERQRGNFPDRFSGHQFPNYSSELNVNALLLGDSALYLCASSWGTGRNQPQHFGDGTRLSIL.